The following is a T cell receptor (beta chain) sequence with its context. What it binds is unknown. V dropped 1 base and J dropped 10; count of bases not matched to a gene: 4. This CDR3 comprises 15 residues. Germline-derived CDR1 and CDR2 are SGHTA and FQGNSA. Isolated RNA was reverse transcribed in full, so expressed TCRB transcripts were sequenced. Profiled with immunoSEQ multiplex PCR; TCRdb holds only in-frame clones, not every one. Here the sample spans over 90,000 clones, under 30% being singletons. This record belongs to a study of beta chain features in type 1 diabetes. Findings of the study overall: Within each of all four CD4+ subsets, Type 1 diabetes patients had TCRB CDR3s that were moderately but significantly shorter. PCR could preferentially amplify shorter templates, alike in patients and controls. For patients, the naive, central memory and Treg TCRB repertoires appeared more alike than for healthy donors.

A CD45RO/CCR7/CD25/CD127/CD95/CD27 panel sorted naive, central memory, regulatory and stem cell-like memory CD4+ cells. Sorted populations all had greater than 95% purity. Sequences were obtained from central memory CD4+ T cells from blood. The chain links TRBV7-2 to TRBJ2-1, with TRBD2 identical over 13 bases. The clonotype originates from a young woman with type 1 diabetes. The CDR3 region is CASSLVGTSGTEQFF. The DNA for the CDR3 is TGTGCCAGCAGCTTAGTTGGGACTAGCGGGACCGAGCAGTTCTTC.